This T cell receptor (beta chain) was found in a study of OX40 agonist ivuxolimab in advanced cancers. Whole-study context: Patients receiving dose escalation had hepatocellular carcinoma, melanoma, renal cell or head and neck cancer. Partial responses occurred in Three dose-escalation patients, one with hepatocellular carcinoma and two with cutaneous melanoma.

The table came from immunoSEQ multiplex PCR; TCRdb's copy has only in-frame clones and leaves some out. The sample carries about 22,000 clones, over 65% recorded once. V was shortened by 6 bases and J by 7 bases, with 18 bases between the two germline ends. CDR1 SGHTA and CDR2 FQGTGA come from the germline V gene. This CDR3 contains 15 residues. The sequenced sample was CD4+ or CD8+ T cells sorted from blood, obtained in a trial of the OX40 agonist ivuxolimab. This TCR was recovered from an adult with an advanced solid tumor such as melanoma, head and neck, liver or kidney cancer. The V and J genes are TRBV7-3 and TRBJ2-2, with D perhaps TRBD2 (6 bases). The CDR3 DNA reads TGTGCCAGCAGTCTAGGGCCCATAGCGGACGGGGAGCTGTTTTTT. As protein: CASSLGPIADGELFF.